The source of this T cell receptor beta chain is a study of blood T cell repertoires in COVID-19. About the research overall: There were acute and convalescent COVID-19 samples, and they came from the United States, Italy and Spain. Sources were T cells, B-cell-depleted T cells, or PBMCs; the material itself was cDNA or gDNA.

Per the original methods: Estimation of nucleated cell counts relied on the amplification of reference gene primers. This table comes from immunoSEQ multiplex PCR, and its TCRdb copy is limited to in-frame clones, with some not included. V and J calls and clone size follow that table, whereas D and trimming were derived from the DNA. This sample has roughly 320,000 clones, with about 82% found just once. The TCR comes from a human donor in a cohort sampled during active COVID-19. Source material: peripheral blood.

CDR3: CASSLPKLAGDHNEQFF. The CDR3 DNA reads as TGTGCCAGCAGCTTACCCAAACTAGCGGGGGATCACAATGAGCAGTTCTTC. This chain joins TRBV11-2 and TRBJ2-1, with 11 bases aligning to TRBD2. Trimming at V came to 2 bases and at J to 5 bases, leaving 8 bases not matched to a gene. CDR1 and CDR2 from the germline V gene are SGHAT and FQNNGV. This CDR3 spans 17 amino acids.